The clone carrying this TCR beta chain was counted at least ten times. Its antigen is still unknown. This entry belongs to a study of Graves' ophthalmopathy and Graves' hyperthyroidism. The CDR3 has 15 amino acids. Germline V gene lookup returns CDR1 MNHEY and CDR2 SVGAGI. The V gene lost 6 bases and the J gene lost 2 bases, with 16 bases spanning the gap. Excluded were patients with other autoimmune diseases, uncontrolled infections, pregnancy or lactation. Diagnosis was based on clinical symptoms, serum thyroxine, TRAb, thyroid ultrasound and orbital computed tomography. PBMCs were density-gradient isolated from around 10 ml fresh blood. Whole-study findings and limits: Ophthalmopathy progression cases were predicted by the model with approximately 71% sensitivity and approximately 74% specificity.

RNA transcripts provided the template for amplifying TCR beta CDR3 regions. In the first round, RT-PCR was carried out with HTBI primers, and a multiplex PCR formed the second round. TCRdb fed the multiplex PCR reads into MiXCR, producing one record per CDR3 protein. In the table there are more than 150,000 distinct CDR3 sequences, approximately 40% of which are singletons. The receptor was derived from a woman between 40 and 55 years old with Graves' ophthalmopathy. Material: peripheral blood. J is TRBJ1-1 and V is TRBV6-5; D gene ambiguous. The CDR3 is CASRVGWELNTEAFF. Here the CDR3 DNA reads TGTGCCAGCAGAGTTGGTTGGGAGTTAAACACTGAAGCTTTCTTT.